Listed below are T cell receptor beta chains from one sample, sequenced in a study of identical twins. MiXCR was run by TCRdb on the 5' RACE reads, yielding one entry per CDR3 protein. Altogether fewer than 550,000 distinct CDR3 sequences are present, around an eighth being singletons, with the ten largest covering more than 0.8%. The sample was also reused in another study, on yellow fever vaccine responses in identical twins.

What was sequenced was CD4+ T cells sorted from blood. These receptors originate from a woman in her late teens or twenties in good health. CDR3s include the opening cysteine and the closing phenylalanine or tryptophan. The D gene is left open where the match is weak. A clone size is listed for some rows: how often the clone was seen (once, few, many), or a class if it is expanded.

J gene: TRBJ2-2; D gene: .; clone size: .; V gene: TRBV19; CDR3 protein: CASSLSAGIGELFF; CDR3 DNA: TGTGCCAGTAGCTTATCAGCAGGTATCGGGGAGCTGTTTTTT
J gene: TRBJ1-5; D gene: .; clone size: many; V gene: TRBV12-3/TRBV12-4; CDR3 protein: CASSFSGTNNQPQHF; CDR3 DNA: TGTGCCAGCAGTTTCTCGGGGACTAACAATCAGCCCCAGCATTTT
J gene: TRBJ1-6; D gene: .; clone size: .; V gene: TRBV2; CDR3 protein: CASNRGFWGQDSPLHF; CDR3 DNA: TGTGCCAGCAACCGAGGGTTCTGGGGGCAAGACTCACCCCTCCACTTT
J gene: TRBJ2-5; D gene: .; clone size: .; V gene: TRBV29-1; CDR3 protein: CSVEGAGVEETQYF; CDR3 DNA: TGCAGCGTTGAGGGGGCAGGGGTGGAAGAGACCCAGTACTTC
J gene: TRBJ2-3; D gene: TRBD2; clone size: few; V gene: TRBV30; CDR3 protein: CAWSFPSGVADTQYF; CDR3 DNA: TGTGCCTGGAGCTTTCCTAGCGGGGTCGCAGATACGCAGTATTTT
J gene: TRBJ2-2; D gene: TRBD1; clone size: few; V gene: TRBV30; CDR3 protein: CAWVYKGRQGVAGELFF; CDR3 DNA: TGTGCCTGGGTTTACAAAGGGAGACAGGGGGTCGCCGGGGAGCTGTTTTTT
J gene: TRBJ2-7; D gene: TRBD2; clone size: .; V gene: TRBV12-3/TRBV12-4; CDR3 protein: CASSPLTSGQPYEQYF; CDR3 DNA: TGTGCCAGCAGCCCCCTAACTAGCGGACAACCCTACGAGCAGTACTTC
J gene: TRBJ2-5; D gene: TRBD2; clone size: few; V gene: TRBV20-1; CDR3 protein: CSAAPGLAGEGGETQYF; CDR3 DNA: TGCAGTGCGGCCCCGGGACTAGCGGGAGAGGGAGGAGAGACCCAGTACTTC
J gene: TRBJ2-6; D gene: TRBD2; clone size: many; V gene: TRBV7-9; CDR3 protein: CASSEERGSSGANVLTF; CDR3 DNA: TGTGCCAGCAGCGAAGAGCGGGGTTCCTCTGGGGCCAACGTCCTGACTTTC
J gene: TRBJ2-7; D gene: .; clone size: few; V gene: TRBV6-2/TRBV6-3; CDR3 protein: CASSNQDKSSYEQYF; CDR3 DNA: TGTGCCAGCAGCAACCAGGACAAGAGCTCCTACGAGCAGTACTTC
J gene: TRBJ2-5; D gene: TRBD2; clone size: few; V gene: TRBV5-1; CDR3 protein: CASSLGTSGSLETQYF; CDR3 DNA: TGCGCCAGCAGCTTGGGGACTAGCGGGAGTCTGGAGACCCAGTACTTC
J gene: TRBJ2-3; D gene: .; clone size: few; V gene: TRBV7-9; CDR3 protein: CASSPNSDTQYF; CDR3 DNA: TGTGCCAGCAGCCCTAATTCAGATACGCAGTATTTT
J gene: TRBJ2-5; D gene: TRBD2; clone size: few; V gene: TRBV20-1; CDR3 protein: CSAKTGVTSGRARETQYF; CDR3 DNA: TGCAGTGCAAAGACAGGGGTGACTAGCGGGAGGGCTCGGGAGACCCAGTACTTC
J gene: TRBJ2-1; D gene: .; clone size: few; V gene: TRBV11-3; CDR3 protein: CASSLTGQNNEQFF; CDR3 DNA: TGTGCCAGCAGCTTAACCGGCCAGAACAATGAGCAGTTCTTC
J gene: TRBJ2-3; D gene: .; clone size: .; V gene: TRBV29-1; CDR3 protein: CSVVLALDTQYF; CDR3 DNA: TGCAGCGTTGTACTAGCATTGGATACGCAGTATTTT
J gene: TRBJ1-6; D gene: .; clone size: few; V gene: TRBV12-3/TRBV12-4; CDR3 protein: CASSAGGSGSYNSPLHF; CDR3 DNA: TGTGCCAGCAGCGCCGGGGGGTCCGGTTCCTATAATTCACCCCTCCACTTT
J gene: TRBJ2-1; D gene: .; clone size: many; V gene: TRBV5-1; CDR3 protein: CASSLELASEQFF; CDR3 DNA: TGCGCCAGCAGCTTGGAACTAGCCAGCGAGCAGTTCTTC
J gene: TRBJ2-3; D gene: TRBD2; clone size: many; V gene: TRBV5-1; CDR3 protein: CASSPAGEWDTQYF; CDR3 DNA: TGCGCCAGCAGTCCAGCGGGAGAATGGGATACGCAGTATTTT
J gene: TRBJ2-7; D gene: .; clone size: many; V gene: TRBV12-3/TRBV12-4; CDR3 protein: CASSFSAGTYEQYF; CDR3 DNA: TGTGCCAGCAGTTTTTCGGCAGGAACCTACGAGCAGTACTTC
J gene: TRBJ2-1; D gene: .; clone size: .; V gene: TRBV11-2; CDR3 protein: CASSLRRERTIEQFF; CDR3 DNA: TGTGCCAGCAGCTTACGGCGGGAAAGGACAATCGAGCAGTTCTTC
J gene: TRBJ2-7; D gene: .; clone size: .; V gene: TRBV5-6; CDR3 protein: CASSLRTLSYEQYF; CDR3 DNA: TGTGCCAGCAGCCTTCGGACGCTCTCCTACGAGCAGTACTTC
J gene: TRBJ2-3; D gene: TRBD1; clone size: .; V gene: TRBV10-3; CDR3 protein: CAIRDRDNTDTQYF; CDR3 DNA: TGTGCCATCCGGGACAGGGATAACACAGATACGCAGTATTTT
J gene: TRBJ1-6; D gene: .; clone size: .; V gene: TRBV6-1; CDR3 protein: CASSGKGELGSPLHF; CDR3 DNA: TGTGCCAGCTCGGGCAAGGGGGAATTGGGTTCACCCCTCCACTTT
J gene: TRBJ2-7; D gene: .; clone size: many; V gene: TRBV12-3/TRBV12-4; CDR3 protein: CASSHWTEAYEQYF; CDR3 DNA: TGTGCCAGCAGTCACTGGACAGAAGCCTACGAGCAGTACTTC
J gene: TRBJ2-1; D gene: TRBD2; clone size: .; V gene: TRBV29-1; CDR3 protein: CSVETSGYNEQFF; CDR3 DNA: TGCAGCGTTGAGACTAGCGGATACAATGAGCAGTTCTTC
J gene: TRBJ2-5; D gene: .; clone size: once; V gene: TRBV30; CDR3 protein: CAWSPPLSGISSETQYF; CDR3 DNA: TGTGCCTGGAGTCCTCCTCTTTCGGGGATATCGAGCGAGACCCAGTACTTC
J gene: TRBJ1-1; D gene: .; clone size: .; V gene: TRBV7-9; CDR3 protein: CASSLASGAATEAFF; CDR3 DNA: TGTGCCAGCAGCTTAGCTTCAGGGGCGGCCACTGAAGCTTTCTTT
J gene: TRBJ2-1; D gene: TRBD2; clone size: few; V gene: TRBV7-2; CDR3 protein: CASRPPGLAGYEQFF; CDR3 DNA: TGTGCCAGCAGACCACCGGGACTAGCGGGTTATGAGCAGTTCTTC
J gene: TRBJ2-3; D gene: TRBD2; clone size: few; V gene: TRBV12-3/TRBV12-4; CDR3 protein: CASSSGLAGSSYTQYF; CDR3 DNA: TGTGCCAGCAGTTCGGGACTAGCGGGATCGTCATATACGCAGTATTTT
J gene: TRBJ2-1; D gene: .; clone size: few; V gene: TRBV6-6; CDR3 protein: CASRTSSYNEQFF; CDR3 DNA: TGTGCCAGCAGAACTAGCTCCTACAATGAGCAGTTCTTC